This T cell receptor (beta chain) was retrieved from a study of cytomegalovirus exposure and HLA in healthy donors. Concerning this clone: Its target is not known.

Healthy bone marrow donors made up the donor group. Study results and limitations: For most subjects, TCR beta sequences were reported to predict HLA-A and HLA-B alleles with accuracy. No immune exposure information besides CMV serostatus was available.

PCR was performed using 60 Vbeta and 13 Jbeta primers. Assay used: immunoSEQ multiplex PCR; TCRdb lists only in-frame clones, some missing. Of tens of thousands of clones listed, around 79% were seen once; the top ten hold less than 25%. The CDR3 is 15 amino acids. Trimming removed 4 bases from V and 5 bases from J; junction bases left unmatched: 8. Per germline, CDR1 MDHEN and CDR2 SYDVKM. The chain has TRBV28 and TRBJ2-3, with 8 bases fitting TRBD1. This receptor was identified in a woman aged 40 to 49 in good health and CMV-seropositive. Sequenced: PBMCs. The CDR3 sequence is CASSSQPTGEDTQYF. The CDR3 nucleotides are TGTGCCAGCAGTTCCCAACCGACAGGGGAAGATACGCAGTATTTT.